These 29 T cell receptor beta chains originate from one sample sequenced in a study of T cell responses to AZD1222 COVID-19 vaccine. Profiled with immunoSEQ multiplex PCR; TCRdb holds only in-frame clones, not every one. The table includes around 150,000 clones, 90% to 95% detected once. Sequencing used peripheral blood, obtained on day 0 of AZD1222 vaccination. The receptors shown here come from an adult in good health.

This sequence joins TRBV11-1 and TRBJ1-5; TRBD1 aligns across 7 bases. This CDR3 is 15 amino acids long. Germline V gene data show CDR1 as SGHAT and CDR2 as FQDESV (reference sequence). V dropped 6 bases and J dropped 11; count of bases not matched to a gene: 16. As DNA, the CDR3 is TGTGCCAGCAGTTTGGGGAGGACAGGCCTCGACGCCCAGCATTTT. This sequence encodes CASSLGRTGLDAQHF.

This chain uses TRBV18 with TRBJ2-5; D is uncertain. The CDR3 spans 13 residues. Germline CDR1 is KGHSH and CDR2 is LQKENI. V was pared by 6 bases and J by 0 bases, with 8 bases between. In nucleotides, the CDR3 is TGTGCCAGCTCCCTGGGTAACCAAGAGACCCAGTACTTC. Translated, it gives CASSLGNQETQYF.

The V and J genes are TRBV11-3 and TRBJ1-1; D unresolved. CDR1 and CDR2 from the germline V gene are SGHNT and YENEEA. The CDR3 covers 14 residues. V lost 1 base to trimming and J lost 1 base, with 7 bases between them. The CDR3 sequence is CASSLAGENTEAFF. The DNA for the CDR3 is TGTGCCAGCAGCTTAGCGGGAGAGAACACTGAAGCTTTCTTT.

The V call is TRBV5-1, the J call TRBJ2-5, with 10 bases aligning to TRBD2. V was pared by 4 bases and J by 5 bases, with 5 bases of the junction left unmatched. The CDR3 runs to 14 residues. The germline V gene encodes CDR1 SGHRS and CDR2 YFSETQ. In DNA, the CDR3 is TGCGCCAGCAGCCCTAGCGGGGGTTGGGAGACCCAGTACTTC. Translation: CASSPSGGWETQYF.

This chain connects TRBV5-1 to TRBJ2-1; 7 bases are shared with TRBD2. This CDR3 has 14 residues. Germline assignment: CDR1 SGHRS and CDR2 YFSETQ. The ends lost 1 base at V and 7 bases at J; junction bases unmatched: 5. The CDR3 here is CASSLRGGRNEQFF. The CDR3 nucleotides read TGCGCCAGCAGCTTGCGCGGGGGACGAAATGAGCAGTTCTTC.

In this sample, this clone turned up once. The genes are TRBV3-1 (or the pseudogene TRBV3-2) and TRBJ2-4; 13 bases map to TRBD2. J was trimmed by 0 bases and V by 9 bases; bases with no gene match: 5. The germline V gene encodes CDR1 LGHDT and CDR2 YNNKEL (reference sequence). This CDR3 has 16 residues. CDR3 coding DNA: TGTGCCAGTGGGACTAGCGGGGTCCTAGCCAAAAACATTCAGTACTTC. Amino acids: CASGTSGVLAKNIQYF.

V gene TRBV7-8 combines with J gene TRBJ1-2, with TRBD1 matching over 7 bases. Germline assignment: CDR1 SGHVS and CDR2 FQNEAQ. This CDR3 region has 14 residues. J was trimmed by 4 bases and V by 1 base; bases with no gene match: 3. Here the CDR3 reads CASSLEYRGYGYTF. Written as DNA, the CDR3 is TGTGCCAGCAGCTTAGAATACAGGGGCTATGGCTACACCTTC. Supplemented by reference TRBV7-8 and TRBJ1-2, the full variable domain reads GAGVSQSPRYKVAKRGQDVALRCDPISGHVSLFWYQQALGQGPEFLTYFQNEAQLDKSGLPSDRFFAERPEGSVSTLKIQRTQQEDSAVYLCASSLEYRGYGYTFGSGTRLTVV.

The chain uses TRBV29-1 and TRBJ2-2; a weak D match, TRBD1 (6 bases). The CDR3 consists of 14 residues. From germline, CDR1 is SQVTM and CDR2 ANQGSEA. Trimming cost V 6 bases and J 1 base, with 12 bases left between them. This CDR3 reads CSVRGQRNTGELFF. DNA of the CDR3: TGCAGCGTACGGGGACAAAGGAACACCGGGGAGCTGTTTTTT.

This chain uses TRBV20-1 with TRBJ1-1; D perhaps matches TRBD1 (5 bases). The V and J ends lost 3 bases and 3 bases respectively, with 11 bases between them. CDR1 is DFQATT, CDR2 SNEGSKA, per germline (reference sequence). This CDR3 spans 13 amino acids. In DNA, the CDR3 is TGCAGTGCTAGTAATCCGGGGGACACTGAAGCTTTCTTT. It encodes CSASNPGDTEAFF.

The J gene is TRBJ2-7, the V gene TRBV7-9, with D perhaps assigned TRBD1 or TRBD2 (6 bases each). The germline CDR1 and CDR2 sequences are SEHNR and FQNEAQ (reference sequence). The CDR3 is made up of 13 amino acids. V lost 5 bases to trimming and J lost 5 bases, with 13 bases between them. The CDR3 here is CASSPPGGNEQYV. CDR3 DNA: TGTGCCAGCAGCCCCCCCGGGGGCAACGAGCAGTACGTC.

This sequence joins TRBV19 and TRBJ2-2, with TRBD2 identical over 7 bases. From germline, CDR1 is LNHDA and CDR2 SQIVND (reference sequence). V dropped 1 base and J dropped 6; count of bases not matched to a gene: 5. The CDR3 is 15 residues long. The CDR3: CASSIVSAGSGELFF. The CDR3 DNA sequence: TGTGCCAGTAGTATAGTATCAGCGGGATCCGGGGAGCTGTTTTTT.

This clone is a singleton in its sample. The chain carries TRBV5-1 and TRBJ2-1; 7 bases line up with TRBD1. Germline CDR1 is SGHRS and CDR2 is YFSETQ. The CDR3 consists of 15 residues. The junction had 5 bases not matched to a gene; V was cut back by 3 bases and J by 2 bases. Written as DNA, the CDR3 is TGCGCCAGCAGCTCCGGACAGGCCCCCTACAATGAGCAGTTCTTC. Translating gives CASSSGQAPYNEQFF.

The chain carries TRBV4-1 and TRBJ2-3; 7 bases match TRBD2. This CDR3 is built from 15 residues. The germline V gene encodes CDR1 MGHRA and CDR2 YSYEKL. V dropped 3 bases and J dropped 2; count of bases not matched to a gene: 5. The CDR3 DNA is TGCGCCAGCAGCCATAGAGGACTAGTCACAGATACGCAGTATTTT. Its protein is CASSHRGLVTDTQYF.

This clone was recorded only once. This chain joins TRBV3-1 (or the pseudogene TRBV3-2) and TRBJ2-7; no clear D gene. The germline V gene encodes CDR1 LGHDT and CDR2 YNNKEL (reference sequence). Trimming pared 1 base from V and 0 bases from J, leaving 7 bases between. This CDR3 has 14 residues. CDR3 residues: CASSQVVASYEQYV. DNA of the CDR3: TGTGCCAGCAGCCAAGTGGTCGCCTCCTACGAGCAGTACGTC.

This clone was picked up one time. The J gene is TRBJ1-6, the V gene TRBV2; 7 bases map to TRBD1. This CDR3 is built from 15 residues. CDR1 SNHLY and CDR2 FYNNEI come from the germline V gene. V was pared by 7 bases and J by 6 bases, with 9 bases of the junction left unmatched. As DNA, the CDR3 is TGTGCCAGCACGAACTCGGGACAGCGTAATTCACCCCTCCACTTT. As protein: CASTNSGQRNSPLHF.

The rearrangement links TRBV28 to TRBJ2-1, with a weak D call TRBD2 (5 bases). CDR1 is MDHEN, CDR2 SYDVKM, per germline. This CDR3 comprises 14 residues. V lost 5 bases, J lost 13 bases, and 21 bases lay in between. Here the CDR3 DNA reads TGTGCCAGCAGTCCGGGGAACCCGACAATGAGACAGTTCTTC. Its translation is CASSPGNPTMRQFF.

The V call is TRBV6-1, the J call TRBJ1-5; 9 bases fit TRBD1. Germline V CDR1 and CDR2: MNHNS, SASEGT. V trimming: 2 bases; J trimming: 6 bases; junction bases outside the gene matches: 5. The CDR3 contains 15 residues. This chain's CDR3 is CASSERQGVSQPQHF. CDR3 coding DNA: TGTGCCAGCAGTGAACGACAGGGGGTTTCTCAGCCCCAGCATTTT.

A single count supports this clone. The CDR3 loop reads CASSSTRDSFEKLFF. As DNA, the CDR3 is TGTGCCAGCAGCTCGACCCGGGACAGTTTTGAAAAACTGTTTTTT. The chain combines TRBV5-4 with TRBJ1-4; the match to TRBD1 covers 7 bases. Trimming took 3 bases from V and 7 from J; bases not matched to a gene: 9. There are 15 residues in the CDR3. Germline CDR1 and CDR2: SGHNT and YYREEE (reference sequence).

CDR3 sequence reads: CASSLGQEDGYTF. In nucleotides, the CDR3 is TGCGCCAGCAGCTTGGGACAGGAAGATGGCTACACCTTC. The V gene is TRBV5-1, the J gene TRBJ1-2; possibly TRBD1 for D (6 bases). V was cut by 0 bases and J by 6 bases, with 9 bases left in between. There are 13 residues in the CDR3. In germline, CDR1 is SGHRS, CDR2 YFSETQ.

The rearrangement links TRBV6-5 to TRBJ1-2; D ambiguous. Germline V gene lookup returns CDR1 MNHEY and CDR2 SVGAGI. V lost 6 bases and J lost 6, with 14 bases in between. The CDR3 loop spans 13 amino acids. CDR3 coding DNA: TGTGCCAGCAGGAACGGGTTGGAAGATGGCTACACCTTC. Protein product: CASRNGLEDGYTF.

This clone was seen once. The chain links TRBV5-4 to TRBJ2-3; weak D call: TRBD2 (5 bases). Germline V gene lookup returns CDR1 SGHNT and CDR2 YYREEE (reference sequence). Deletions cut 4 bases from V and 2 bases from J, with 11 bases between. The CDR3 is 14 amino acids. The chain's CDR3 is CASSIGGPTDTQYF. As DNA, the CDR3 is TGTGCCAGCAGCATCGGAGGTCCCACAGATACGCAGTATTTT.

The DNA for the CDR3 is TGTGCCAGCAATTCCGACGGGGATTCACCCCTCCACTTT. Its protein is CASNSDGDSPLHF. The rearrangement uses TRBV6-5 and TRBJ1-6; D unclear. CDR1 and CDR2 from the germline V gene are MNHEY and SVGAGI. Trimming removed 7 bases at V and 8 bases at J, with 12 bases between. This CDR3 spans 13 amino acids.

This chain joins TRBV4-2 and TRBJ2-5, with 9 bases identical to TRBD2. CDR3 length equals 16 residues. J lost 6 bases, V lost 3 bases, and 11 bases had no gene match. Germline assignment: CDR1 LGHNA and CDR2 YNFKEQ. The CDR3 DNA reads as TGTGCCAGCAGCCAGGGTAGCGGGAGTAGTTGGAAGACCCAGTACTTC. Protein product: CASSQGSGSSWKTQYF.

V usage is TRBV6-2 or TRBV6-3 and J usage is TRBJ2-4; the D gene is possibly TRBD2 (5 bases). The V and J ends lost 1 base and 8 bases respectively, with 12 bases between them. The germline gives CDR1 MNHEY, CDR2 SVGEGT. The CDR3 runs to 14 residues. CDR3 sequence reads: CASSYWASSDIQYF. CDR3 in DNA: TGTGCCAGCAGTTACTGGGCTAGCTCTGACATTCAGTACTTC.

This clone was seen a single time. The rearrangement links TRBV18 to TRBJ1-5; weak D call: TRBD1 (6 bases). CDR1 KGHSH and CDR2 LQKENI come from the germline V gene. V was pared by 0 bases and J by 0 bases, with 9 bases between. This CDR3 region has 16 residues. CDR3 sequence reads: CASSPPNRDSNQPQHF. The CDR3 DNA reads TGTGCCAGCTCACCACCGAACAGGGATAGCAATCAGCCCCAGCATTTT.

The chain joins TRBV6-1 to TRBJ1-3; D is perhaps TRBD1 (6 bases). V lost 0 bases, J lost 0 bases, and 6 bases lay in between. The CDR3 extends over 15 amino acids. The V gene's germline CDR1 is MNHNS and CDR2 SASEGT. The CDR3 loop is CASSEAQGSGNTIYF. CDR3 DNA sequence: TGTGCCAGCAGTGAAGCACAGGGCTCTGGAAACACCATATATTTT.

The rearrangement joins TRBV12-3 or TRBV12-4 to TRBJ1-1; D is uncertain. V lost 3 bases to trimming and J lost 7 bases, with 9 bases between them. This CDR3 comprises 12 residues. This chain's CDR3 is CASSFITGEAFF. As DNA, the CDR3 is TGTGCCAGCAGTTTCATCACGGGTGAAGCTTTCTTT.

The chain joins TRBV27 to TRBJ1-1, with a tentative D call TRBD1 (5 bases). Deletions cut 8 bases from V and 4 bases from J, with 14 bases between. This CDR3 is 13 amino acids long. CDR1 is MNHEY and CDR2 is SMNVEV in the germline V gene (reference sequence). CDR3 bases: TGTGCCAGCTACGAGAGGACACCCACTGAAGCTTTCTTT. Residues: CASYERTPTEAFF.

This chain joins TRBV7-9 and TRBJ2-7, with 7 positions matching TRBD1. The V gene end was trimmed by 2 bases and the J gene end by 6 bases; junction bases not matched to a gene: 1. CDR1 is SEHNR and CDR2 is FQNEAQ in the germline V gene (reference sequence). The CDR3 covers 12 residues. The CDR3 coding sequence is TGTGCCAGCAGCTTACACAGGGGCGAGCAGTACGTC. It translates to CASSLHRGEQYV.